These 30 T cell receptor beta chains share one sample of origin, sequenced in a study of CD8+ T cells in alopecia areata. RNA was extracted and reverse transcribed into cDNA as the sequencing template. Assay: immunoSEQ multiplex PCR; the TCRdb copy retains only in-frame clones and omits some. The repertoire has some 170,000 clones, 65% to 75% of them found once; the top ten carry about an eighth. The specimen comprised CD8+ T cells sorted from blood, sampled at week 0. These TCRs come from a human donor with alopecia areata.

This chain uses TRBV7-2 with TRBJ2-7; tentatively, D is TRBD1 (6 bases). CDR3 length: 11 residues. V was trimmed by 9 bases and J by 3 bases, leaving 9 bases between them. Looked up from germline, CDR1 is SGHTA and CDR2 is FQGNSA. The CDR3 region is CASEQGYEQYF. In nucleotides, the CDR3 is TGTGCCAGTGAACAGGGCTACGAGCAGTACTTC.

This clone was detected only once. This rearrangement joins TRBV18 to TRBJ1-2; 8 bases are shared with TRBD1. V was clipped by 2 bases and J by 8 bases; unmatched bases: 10. The germline V gene encodes CDR1 KGHSH and CDR2 LQKENI. The CDR3 has 15 residues. CDR3 nucleotide sequence: TGTGCCAGCTCACCAGGGGACAGGCCTGCTAGGGGCTACACCTTC. Translated, it gives CASSPGDRPARGYTF.

This clone was detected once. V gene TRBV27 combines with J gene TRBJ2-5; 7 positions agree with TRBD2. Trimming at V came to 5 bases and at J to 1 base, leaving 7 bases not matched to a gene. This CDR3 has 15 amino acids. From germline, CDR1 is MNHEY and CDR2 SMNVEV (reference sequence). The CDR3 loop reads CASSNTLAVQETQYF. The CDR3, as DNA: TGTGCCAGCAGTAATACGCTAGCGGTCCAAGAGACCCAGTACTTC.

This clone has a handful of counts. This chain uses TRBV25-1 with TRBJ2-5; D ambiguous. Germline loops: CDR1 MGHDK, CDR2 SYGVNS. V was clipped by 1 base and J by 4 bases, with 4 bases between them. The CDR3 has 12 amino acids. The chain's CDR3 is CASSELRETQYF. CDR3 DNA sequence: TGTGCCAGCAGTGAATTGCGAGAGACCCAGTACTTC.

The V and J genes are TRBV11-1 and TRBJ2-7, with D perhaps TRBD2 (5 bases). The CDR3 loop spans 15 amino acids. CDR1 is SGHAT and CDR2 is FQDESV in the germline V gene (reference sequence). The V and J ends lost 0 bases and 4 bases respectively, with 13 bases between them. CDR3 sequence: CASSLARAGPYEQYF. The CDR3 DNA reads as TGTGCCAGCAGCTTAGCGAGGGCAGGCCCGTACGAGCAGTACTTC.

The table lists this clone with a few counts. The chain employs TRBV15 and TRBJ2-7; tentatively, D is TRBD2 (5 bases). Per germline, CDR1 LNHNV and CDR2 YYDKDF (reference sequence). The V gene lost 1 base and the J gene lost 3 bases, with 13 bases spanning the gap. CDR3 length: 15 residues. This chain's CDR3 is CATSRAREGIYEQYF. As DNA, the CDR3 is TGTGCCACCAGCAGAGCGAGGGAAGGGATCTACGAGCAGTACTTC.

The chain links TRBV15 to TRBJ1-1, with D maybe TRBD1 (6 bases). The germline V and J ends were trimmed by 0 bases and 2 bases, with 19 bases remaining between them. The CDR3 runs 18 residues. CDR1 is LNHNV, CDR2 YYDKDF, per germline (reference sequence). This CDR3 is CATSREDRTGLDNTEAFF. Written as DNA, the CDR3 is TGTGCCACCAGCAGAGAAGACAGGACGGGCTTGGATAACACTGAAGCTTTCTTT.

This clone was detected only a few times. This rearrangement joins TRBV7-6 to TRBJ1-1; no definite D call. The ends were cut back, 5 bases at V and 11 bases at J, with 15 bases in the middle. This CDR3 has 12 residues. The germline V gene encodes CDR1 SGHVS and CDR2 FNYEAQ. The CDR3 sequence: CASSPRVSEAFF. The CDR3 DNA reads TGTGCCAGCAGCCCCCGGGTCTCCGAGGCTTTCTTT.

The V and J genes are TRBV2 and TRBJ2-4; no definite D call. Germline CDR1 SNHLY, CDR2 FYNNEI. V was shortened by 3 bases and J by 4 bases, with 4 bases between the two germline ends. The CDR3 is 12 residues long. The CDR3 is CASSEPKNIQYF. As DNA, the CDR3 is TGTGCCAGCAGTGAGCCAAAAAACATTCAGTACTTC.

The rearrangement joins TRBV5-1 to TRBJ2-7; D is perhaps TRBD2 (6 bases). The CDR3 has 15 amino acids. Germline-derived CDR1 and CDR2 are SGHRS and YFSETQ. Trimming cost V 0 bases and J 4 bases, with 14 bases left between them. The chain's CDR3 is CASSLAGRGKYEQYF. The CDR3 coding sequence is TGCGCCAGCAGCTTGGCCGGGCGGGGAAAATACGAGCAGTACTTC. The entire variable domain, with the rest obtained from reference TRBV5-1 and TRBJ2-7, is as follows: KAGVTQTPRYLIKTRGQQVTLSCSPISGHRSVSWYQQTPGQGLQFLFEYFSETQRNKGNFPGRFSGRQFSNSRSEMNVSTLELGDSALYLCASSLAGRGKYEQYFGPGTRLTVT.

This chain connects TRBV6-6 to TRBJ2-3; TRBD2 matches at 13 bases. After removal of 6 bases from V and 6 bases from J, the junction contained 9 bases not matched to a gene. CDR3 size: 16 residues. Germline CDR1 MNHNY, CDR2 SVGAGI (reference sequence). CDR3 nucleotide sequence: TGTGCCAGCAGCCAAAAACTAGCGGGGGGGCCGGATACGCAGTATTTT. Protein: CASSQKLAGGPDTQYF.

CDR3 DNA sequence: TGCGCCAGCAGCTACACAGATACGCAGTATTTT. Encoded protein: CASSYTDTQYF. The rearrangement links TRBV10-2 to TRBJ2-3; D remains ambiguous. The length of the CDR3 is 11 residues. Germline lookup yields CDR1 WSHSY and CDR2 SAAADI. V was clipped by 6 bases and J by 2 bases, with 3 bases between them.

The V gene is TRBV4-2, the J gene TRBJ2-1; 7 nucleotides agree with TRBD2. The V segment lost 1 base and the J segment 10 bases; nucleotides outside the gene matches: 4. Germline V gene sequence: CDR1 LGHNA, CDR2 YNFKEQ. CDR3 length equals 13 residues. The CDR3 coding sequence is TGTGCCAGCAGCCAAGGACTAGCCCCAGAGCAGTTCTTC. Amino acid sequence: CASSQGLAPEQFF.

The rearrangement joins TRBV11-3 to TRBJ1-2, with D unclear. This CDR3 is 14 amino acids long. CDR1 is SGHNT and CDR2 is YENEEA in the germline V gene. Trimming pared 5 bases from V and 0 bases from J, leaving 10 bases between. CDR3 DNA sequence: TGTGCCAGCAGCCGAAGAGGATCTAACTATGGCTACACCTTC. It translates to CASSRRGSNYGYTF.

The chain employs TRBV27 and TRBJ2-3, with no clear D. Germline loops: CDR1 MNHEY, CDR2 SMNVEV (reference sequence). V lost 3 bases and J lost 6, with 10 bases in between. This CDR3 has 13 residues. Here the CDR3 DNA reads TGTGCCAGCAGTTTGGTGGGTGCCGATACGCAGTATTTT. Amino acid sequence: CASSLVGADTQYF.

CDR3 in DNA: TGCGCCAGCAGCCCCAAGTGGGGGACGGGGGAGACCCAGTACTTC. Amino acids: CASSPKWGTGETQYF. This rearrangement joins TRBV4-1 to TRBJ2-5; D possibly uses TRBD1 or TRBD2 (5 bases each). Trimming cost V 4 bases and J 5 bases, with 17 bases left between them. This CDR3 region has 15 residues. The germline CDR1 and CDR2 sequences are MGHRA and YSYEKL.

This rearrangement joins TRBV29-1 to TRBJ2-1; the D gene is possibly TRBD2 (5 bases). This CDR3 region has 19 residues. CDR1 is SQVTM and CDR2 is ANQGSEA in the germline V gene. Trimming took 8 bases from V and 4 from J, leaving 33 bases between them. The CDR3 DNA reads as TGCAGCACCACGCCCTCCCAACTATCTCTATCTAGCCTATACAATGAGCAGTTCTTC. Translated: CSTTPSQLSLSSLYNEQFF.

This CDR3 is CASSYSMNTEAFF. Here the CDR3 DNA reads TGCGCCAGCAGCTACAGTATGAACACTGAAGCTTTCTTT. V is TRBV5-1 and J is TRBJ1-1; D unresolved. CDR1 and CDR2 (germline): SGHRS, YFSETQ. V lost 3 bases and J lost 0, with 6 bases in between. This CDR3 spans 13 amino acids.

CDR3 sequence reads: CASSEGRSLDQPQHF. In DNA, the CDR3 is TGTGCCAGCAGTGAGGGACGGAGCCTCGATCAGCCCCAGCATTTT. The chain joins TRBV6-1 to TRBJ1-5, with D tentatively TRBD1 (5 bases). This CDR3 contains 15 residues. CDR1 and CDR2 from the germline V gene are MNHNS and SASEGT. The ends were cut back, 3 bases at V and 5 bases at J, with 14 bases in the middle.

This chain connects TRBV5-6 to TRBJ2-1; no reliable D call. The CDR3 loop spans 12 amino acids. V shed 2 bases and J shed 8 bases, with 8 bases lying between them. The germline V gene encodes CDR1 SGHDT and CDR2 YYEEEE. The CDR3 region is CASSFAGYEQFF. In DNA, the CDR3 is TGTGCCAGCAGCTTCGCTGGCTATGAGCAGTTCTTC.

The rearrangement links TRBV4-2 to TRBJ2-6, with 11 positions matching TRBD2. The CDR3 runs 19 residues. CDR1 and CDR2 from the germline V gene are LGHNA and YNFKEQ. The V and J ends lost 0 bases and 1 base, in that order; junction bases with no gene match: 5. In nucleotides, the CDR3 is TGTGCCAGCAGCCAAGATATACTAGCGGGGGTTTCTGGGGCCAACGTCCTGACTTTC. Protein sequence: CASSQDILAGVSGANVLTF.

This clone was recorded once. The J gene is TRBJ1-2, the V gene TRBV27; a possible D gene is TRBD1 (5 bases). Germline CDR1 is MNHEY and CDR2 is SMNVEV (reference sequence). CDR3 length: 13 amino acids. V shed 2 bases and J shed 8 bases, with 12 bases lying between them. The CDR3 DNA reads as TGTGCCAGCAGTTTACGGGGGTTTGGCGGCTACACCTTC. Its protein product is CASSLRGFGGYTF.

The V gene is TRBV2, the J gene TRBJ2-2, with D perhaps matching TRBD1 (5 bases). Germline CDR1 reads SNHLY; CDR2 reads FYNNEI. The length of the CDR3 is 15 residues. V gave up 3 bases and J gave up 0 bases, with 8 bases separating them. The chain's CDR3 is CASSDWTPNTGELFF. The DNA for the CDR3 is TGTGCCAGCAGTGATTGGACACCGAACACCGGGGAGCTGTTTTTT.

The chain's CDR3 is CASSQAERGVEDTQYF. CDR3 coding DNA: TGCGCCAGCAGCCAGGCGGAGCGGGGGGTAGAAGATACGCAGTATTTT. The chain couples TRBV5-1 to TRBJ2-3, with 9 bases aligning to TRBD2. The CDR3 consists of 16 residues. The germline gives CDR1 SGHRS, CDR2 YFSETQ. V lost 4 bases to trimming and J lost 5 bases; unmatched junction nucleotides: 11.

V and J are TRBV19 and TRBJ2-3; D is perhaps TRBD1 (5 bases). The CDR3 sequence is 14 residues long. Between the trimmed V and J ends, which lost 3 bases and 6 bases, there was a span of 13 bases. Per the germline V gene, CDR1 is LNHDA and CDR2 is SQIVND (reference sequence). The CDR3, as DNA: TGTGCCAGTAGTATCGCAGGGTTCTCCGATACGCAGTATTTT. Encoded protein: CASSIAGFSDTQYF.

The J gene is TRBJ2-2, the V gene TRBV9; no definite D call. This CDR3 is 15 amino acids long. V was clipped by 0 bases and J by 3 bases, with 9 bases between them. CDR1 and CDR2 (germline): SGDLS, YYNGEE. CDR3 DNA sequence: TGTGCCAGCAGCGTAGGTTTGGCTTACACCGGGGAGCTGTTTTTT. Translating it yields CASSVGLAYTGELFF.

This CDR3 reads CASSYTGSNYGYTF. CDR3 nucleotide sequence: TGTGCCAGCAGTTATACGGGCTCTAACTATGGCTACACCTTC. The chain carries TRBV6-5 and TRBJ1-2, with unresolved D. Deletions cut 3 bases from V and 0 bases from J, with 8 bases between. CDR1 and CDR2 (germline): MNHEY, SVGAGI. CDR3 length: 14 amino acids.

This clone was observed a few times. The rearrangement uses TRBV2 and TRBJ2-5; D gene ambiguous. CDR3 length: 17 residues. Trimming left V 6 bases short and J 2 bases short, with 22 bases between. Germline values: CDR1 SNHLY, CDR2 FYNNEI. DNA for the CDR3: TGTGCCAGCAGGTCTCGCCTAACCGAATTAAGGCAAGAGACCCAGTACTTC. Its protein product is CASRSRLTELRQETQYF.

The chain employs TRBV9 and TRBJ2-5; D is uncertain. Germline CDR1 reads SGDLS; CDR2 reads YYNGEE. V lost 0 bases, J lost 4 bases, and 7 bases lay in between. The CDR3 has 13 residues. The chain's CDR3 is CASSVEWGETQYF. DNA for the CDR3: TGTGCCAGCAGCGTAGAATGGGGAGAGACCCAGTACTTC.

This sequence joins TRBV15 and TRBJ2-1; a possible D gene is TRBD1 (6 bases). The CDR3 is 13 amino acids. Germline CDR1 LNHNV, CDR2 YYDKDF (reference sequence). Trimming took off 7 bases at V and 5 bases at J, with 12 bases between the two ends. CDR3 DNA sequence: TGTGCCACCAACAGGGTGACCGACAATGAGCAGTTCTTC. Its translation: CATNRVTDNEQFF.